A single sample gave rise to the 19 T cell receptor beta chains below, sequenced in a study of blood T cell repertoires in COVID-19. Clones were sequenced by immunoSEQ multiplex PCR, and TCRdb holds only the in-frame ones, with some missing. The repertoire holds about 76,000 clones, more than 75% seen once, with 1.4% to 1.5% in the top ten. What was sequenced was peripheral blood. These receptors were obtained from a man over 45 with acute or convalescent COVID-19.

The CDR3 loop reads CASSRGNSGNTIYF. As DNA, the CDR3 is TGCGCCAGCAGCAGGGGGAACTCTGGAAACACCATATATTTT. The J gene is TRBJ1-3, the V gene TRBV5-1; a possible D gene is TRBD1 (6 bases). V was shortened by 4 bases and J by 0 bases, with 8 bases between the two germline ends. From germline, CDR1 is SGHRS and CDR2 YFSETQ. CDR3 size: 14 residues.

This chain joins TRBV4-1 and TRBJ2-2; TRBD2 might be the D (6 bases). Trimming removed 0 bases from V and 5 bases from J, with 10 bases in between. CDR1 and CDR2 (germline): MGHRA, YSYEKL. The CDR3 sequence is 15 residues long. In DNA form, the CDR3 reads TGCGCCAGCAGCCAAGACCGGCGGGGAACCGGGGAGCTGTTTTTT. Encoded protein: CASSQDRRGTGELFF.

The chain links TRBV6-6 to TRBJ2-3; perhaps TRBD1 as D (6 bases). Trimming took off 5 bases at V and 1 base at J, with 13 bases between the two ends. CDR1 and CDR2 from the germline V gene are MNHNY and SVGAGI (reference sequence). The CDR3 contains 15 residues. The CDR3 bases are TGTGCCAGCAGTCGAAGGGACACCCGCACAGATACGCAGTATTTT. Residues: CASSRRDTRTDTQYF.

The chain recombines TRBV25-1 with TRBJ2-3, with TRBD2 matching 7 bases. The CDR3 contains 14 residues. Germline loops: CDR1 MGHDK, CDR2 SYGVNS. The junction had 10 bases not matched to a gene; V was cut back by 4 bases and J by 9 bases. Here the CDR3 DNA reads TGTGCCAGCAGTGTCGGGCGGGCCGGGGGGACGCAGTATTTT. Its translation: CASSVGRAGGTQYF.

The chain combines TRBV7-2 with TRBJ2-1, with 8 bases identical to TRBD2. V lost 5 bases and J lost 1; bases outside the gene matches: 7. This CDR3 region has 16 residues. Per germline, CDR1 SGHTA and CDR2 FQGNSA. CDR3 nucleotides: TGTGCCAGCAGCCTAGGACTAGCTCCTTCCTACAATGAGCAGTTCTTC. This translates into CASSLGLAPSYNEQFF.

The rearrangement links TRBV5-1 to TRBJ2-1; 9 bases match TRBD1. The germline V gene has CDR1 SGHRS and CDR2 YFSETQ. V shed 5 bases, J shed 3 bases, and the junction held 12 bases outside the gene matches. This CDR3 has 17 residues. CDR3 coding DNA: TGCGCCAGCAGTAGGGGAAGGGGGACAGGGTTCTACAATGAGCAGTTCTTC. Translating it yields CASSRGRGTGFYNEQFF.

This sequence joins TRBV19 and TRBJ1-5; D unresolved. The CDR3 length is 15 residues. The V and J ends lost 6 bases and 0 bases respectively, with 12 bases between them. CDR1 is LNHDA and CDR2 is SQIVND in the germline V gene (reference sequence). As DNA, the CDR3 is TGTGCCAGTAGGAGGTACATACATAGCAATCAGCCCCAGCATTTT. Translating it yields CASRRYIHSNQPQHF.

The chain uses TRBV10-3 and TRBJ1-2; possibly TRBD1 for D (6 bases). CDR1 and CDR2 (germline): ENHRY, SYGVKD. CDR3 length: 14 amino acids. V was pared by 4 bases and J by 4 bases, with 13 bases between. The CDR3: CAISGRTDVYGYTF. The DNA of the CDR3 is TGTGCCATCAGTGGGAGGACAGACGTCTATGGCTACACCTTC.

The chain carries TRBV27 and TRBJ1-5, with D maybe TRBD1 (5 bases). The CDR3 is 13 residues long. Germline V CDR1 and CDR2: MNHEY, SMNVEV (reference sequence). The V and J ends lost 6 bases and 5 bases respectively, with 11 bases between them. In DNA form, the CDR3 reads TGTGCCAGCAGCCTGACAGAGGATCAGCCCCAGCATTTT. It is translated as CASSLTEDQPQHF.

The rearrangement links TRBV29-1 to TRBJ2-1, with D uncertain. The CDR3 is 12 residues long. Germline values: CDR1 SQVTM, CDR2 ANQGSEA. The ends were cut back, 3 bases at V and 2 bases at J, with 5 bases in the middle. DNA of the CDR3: TGCAGCGTTGAGCTAGCCTACAATGAGCAGTTCTTC. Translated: CSVELAYNEQFF.

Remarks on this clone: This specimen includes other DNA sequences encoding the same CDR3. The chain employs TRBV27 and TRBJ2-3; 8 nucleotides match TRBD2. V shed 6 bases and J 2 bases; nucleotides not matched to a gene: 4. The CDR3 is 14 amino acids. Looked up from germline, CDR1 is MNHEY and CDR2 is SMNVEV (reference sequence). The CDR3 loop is CASRRGGDTDTQYF. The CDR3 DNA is TGTGCCAGCAGACGGGGGGGGGACACAGATACGCAGTATTTT.

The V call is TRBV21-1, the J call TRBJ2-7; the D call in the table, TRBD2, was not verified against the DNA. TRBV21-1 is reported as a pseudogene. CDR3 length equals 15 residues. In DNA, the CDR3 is TGTGCCAGCAGCCTTACTAGGAATGGCTCCTACGAGCAGTACGTC. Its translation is CASSLTRNGSYEQYV.

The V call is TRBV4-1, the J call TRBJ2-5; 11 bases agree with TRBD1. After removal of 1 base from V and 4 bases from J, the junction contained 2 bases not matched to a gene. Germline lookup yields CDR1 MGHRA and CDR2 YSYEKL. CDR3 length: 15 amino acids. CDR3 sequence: CASSQGTGGAETQYF. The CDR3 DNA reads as TGCGCCAGCAGCCAAGGGACAGGGGGCGCAGAGACCCAGTACTTC.

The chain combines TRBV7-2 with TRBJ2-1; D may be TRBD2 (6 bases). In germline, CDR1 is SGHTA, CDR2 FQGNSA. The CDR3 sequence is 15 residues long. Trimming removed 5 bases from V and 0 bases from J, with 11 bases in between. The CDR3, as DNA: TGTGCCAGCAGCCCAGCGGGCAACTCCTACAATGAGCAGTTCTTC. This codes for CASSPAGNSYNEQFF.

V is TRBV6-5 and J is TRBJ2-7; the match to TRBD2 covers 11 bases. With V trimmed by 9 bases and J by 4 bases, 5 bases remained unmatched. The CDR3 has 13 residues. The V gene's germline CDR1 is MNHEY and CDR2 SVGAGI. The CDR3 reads CASSTSGDYEQYF. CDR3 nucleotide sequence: TGTGCCAGTTCGACTAGCGGGGATTACGAGCAGTACTTC.

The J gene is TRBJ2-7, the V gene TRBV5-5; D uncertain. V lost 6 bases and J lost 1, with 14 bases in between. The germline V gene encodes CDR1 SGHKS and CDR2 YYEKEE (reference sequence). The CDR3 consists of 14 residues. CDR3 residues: CASTRIDTSYEQYF. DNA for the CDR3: TGTGCCAGCACCAGAATCGACACTTCCTACGAGCAGTACTTC.

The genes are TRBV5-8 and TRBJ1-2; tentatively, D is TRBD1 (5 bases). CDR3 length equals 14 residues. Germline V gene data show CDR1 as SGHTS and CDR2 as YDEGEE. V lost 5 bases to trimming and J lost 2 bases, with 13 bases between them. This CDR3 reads CASRPWGGNYGYTF. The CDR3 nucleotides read TGTGCCAGCAGGCCCTGGGGGGGGAACTATGGCTACACCTTC.

CDR3: CASSGSGDNEQFF. The CDR3 nucleotides are TGTGCCAGCAGCGGTAGCGGGGACAATGAGCAGTTCTTC. The chain recombines TRBV9 with TRBJ2-1; 8 positions match TRBD2. The CDR3 contains 13 residues. Trimming cost V 3 bases and J 5 bases; bases outside gene matches: 1. CDR1 is SGDLS, CDR2 YYNGEE, per germline.

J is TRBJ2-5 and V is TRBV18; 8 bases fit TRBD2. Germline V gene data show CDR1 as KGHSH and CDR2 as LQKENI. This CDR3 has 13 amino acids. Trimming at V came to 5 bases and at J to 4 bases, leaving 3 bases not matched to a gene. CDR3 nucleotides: TGTGCCAGCTCAACCGGGGGGGGAGAGACCCAGTACTTC. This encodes CASSTGGGETQYF.